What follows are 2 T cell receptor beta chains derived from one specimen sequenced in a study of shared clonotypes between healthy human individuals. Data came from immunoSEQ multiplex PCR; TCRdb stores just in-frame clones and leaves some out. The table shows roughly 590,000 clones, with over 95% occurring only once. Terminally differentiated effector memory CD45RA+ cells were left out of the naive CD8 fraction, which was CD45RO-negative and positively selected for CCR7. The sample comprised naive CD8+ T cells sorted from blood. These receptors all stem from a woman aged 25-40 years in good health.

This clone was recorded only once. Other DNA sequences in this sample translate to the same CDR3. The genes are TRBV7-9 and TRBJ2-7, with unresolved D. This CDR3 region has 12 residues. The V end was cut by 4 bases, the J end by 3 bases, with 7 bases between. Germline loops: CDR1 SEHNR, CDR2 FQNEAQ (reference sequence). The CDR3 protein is CASSSLNYEQYF. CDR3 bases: TGTGCCAGCAGCTCCCTAAACTACGAGCAGTACTTC.

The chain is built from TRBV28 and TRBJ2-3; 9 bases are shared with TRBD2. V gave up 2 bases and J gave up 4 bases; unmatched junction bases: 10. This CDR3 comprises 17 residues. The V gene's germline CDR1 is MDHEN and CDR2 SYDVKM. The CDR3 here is CASSLSWSLAGPDTQYF. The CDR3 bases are TGTGCCAGCAGTTTAAGTTGGAGTCTAGCGGGACCAGATACGCAGTATTTT.